These 3 T cell receptor beta chains were all obtained from the same sample, sequenced in a study of neoadjuvant nivolumab and ipilimumab in lung cancer. Profiled with immunoSEQ multiplex PCR; TCRdb holds only in-frame clones, not every one. This sample has thousands of clones, with roughly 79% found just once. The sample in question was normal lung tissue adjacent to the tumor, obtained after neoadjuvant nivolumab, alone or with ipilimumab, at or shortly before surgery. The receptors come from an adult with non-small cell lung cancer. Some clones in this sample may be carry-over from other donors' samples.

The V and J genes are TRBV18 and TRBJ2-1; TRBD2 matches 10 bases. The ends lost 5 bases at V and 3 bases at J; junction bases unmatched: 13. There are 18 residues in the CDR3. Germline-derived CDR1 and CDR2 are KGHSH and LQKENI. The CDR3 reads CASSRNSVSGRHYNEQFF. CDR3 DNA: TGTGCCAGCTCAAGGAACTCGGTTAGCGGGAGGCACTACAATGAGCAGTTCTTC.

This chain links TRBV5-6 with TRBJ2-7; TRBD2 matches at 14 bases. J lost 3 bases, V lost 4 bases, and 12 bases had no gene match. CDR3 length equals 18 residues. Germline loops: CDR1 SGHDT, CDR2 YYEEEE. The CDR3 DNA reads TGTGCCAGCAGCGCCGGGACTAGCGGGAGTACAGCATACTACGAGCAGTACTTC. Amino acids: CASSAGTSGSTAYYEQYF.

The rearrangement uses TRBV4-1 and TRBJ1-5; 8 bases align to TRBD1. The J segment lost 2 bases and the V segment lost 4 bases, leaving 4 bases of the junction unmatched. CDR3 length: 15 residues. Germline V gene lookup returns CDR1 MGHRA and CDR2 YSYEKL. CDR3 sequence: CASSLQDRGNQPQHF. In DNA, the CDR3 is TGCGCCAGCAGCCTCCAGGACAGGGGCAATCAGCCCCAGCATTTT.